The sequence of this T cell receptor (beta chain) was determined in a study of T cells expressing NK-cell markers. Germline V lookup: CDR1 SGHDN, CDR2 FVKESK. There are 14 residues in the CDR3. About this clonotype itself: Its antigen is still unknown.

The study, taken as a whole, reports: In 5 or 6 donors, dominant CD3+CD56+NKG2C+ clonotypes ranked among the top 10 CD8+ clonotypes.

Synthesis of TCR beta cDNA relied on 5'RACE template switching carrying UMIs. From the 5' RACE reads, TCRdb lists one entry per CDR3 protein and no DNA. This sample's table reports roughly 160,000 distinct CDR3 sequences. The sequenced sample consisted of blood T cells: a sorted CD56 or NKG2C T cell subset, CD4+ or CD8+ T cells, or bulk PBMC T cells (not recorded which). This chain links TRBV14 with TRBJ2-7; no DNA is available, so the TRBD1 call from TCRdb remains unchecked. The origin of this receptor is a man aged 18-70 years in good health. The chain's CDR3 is CASSRGQGPYEQYF.